This entry lists 13 T cell receptor beta chains sequenced from one sample in a study of blood T cell repertoires in COVID-19. Sequenced by immunoSEQ multiplex PCR; TCRdb stores in-frame clones only, minus some. The sample shows approximately 74,000 clones, over 75% of them seen only once. Sequenced material: peripheral blood. The receptors here all came from an older woman with acute or convalescent COVID-19.

The V call is TRBV5-1, the J call TRBJ1-2; D remains ambiguous. This CDR3 contains 14 residues. The V gene's germline CDR1 is SGHRS and CDR2 YFSETQ. V lost 0 bases to trimming and J lost 4 bases, with 10 bases between them. This CDR3 reads CASSLEEAPYGYTF. The DNA of the CDR3 is TGCGCCAGCAGCTTGGAGGAGGCACCCTATGGCTACACCTTC.

In the case of this clone: One end of the junction fails to match germline, which may point to a read error. V gene TRBV5-4 combines with J gene TRBJ2-1; TRBD2 agrees at 9 bases. This CDR3 comprises 15 residues. Germline V gene lookup returns CDR1 SGHNT and CDR2 YYREEE (reference sequence). The CDR3 sequence: CASRLDWRGGNEQFF. The CDR3 nucleotides read TGTGCCAGCAGATTGGACTGGCGGGGGGGCAATGAGCAGTTCTTC.

The V gene is TRBV6-5, the J gene TRBJ2-1, with a weak D call TRBD2 (6 bases). The CDR3 length is 13 residues. Trimming took off 7 bases at V and 6 bases at J, with 13 bases between the two ends. Germline V CDR1 and CDR2: MNHEY, SVGAGI. Written as DNA, the CDR3 is TGTGCCAGCACCCAAGGAGGGGCCAATGAGCAGTTCTTC. This translates into CASTQGGANEQFF.

This clone came up a few times. This chain connects TRBV9 to TRBJ1-3, with no clear D. Per the germline V gene, CDR1 is SGDLS and CDR2 is YYNGEE. The CDR3 extends over 15 amino acids. The germline V and J ends were trimmed by 0 bases and 3 bases, with 10 bases remaining between them. CDR3 in DNA: TGTGCCAGCAGCGTAGAATCCTATGGTGGAAACACCATATATTTT. The encoded protein is CASSVESYGGNTIYF.

CDR3 coding DNA: TGTGCCAGTAGTATCTATACAGGGCGAAACACTGAAGCTTTCTTT. Translating it yields CASSIYTGRNTEAFF. The chain combines TRBV19 with TRBJ1-1, with a weak D call TRBD1 (6 bases). V lost 3 bases to trimming and J lost 2 bases, with 13 bases between them. CDR3 length: 15 residues. Germline CDR1 reads LNHDA; CDR2 reads SQIVND (reference sequence).

V usage is TRBV15 and J usage is TRBJ2-3; D is possibly TRBD1 (5 bases). CDR3 length: 13 amino acids. The ends were cut back, 3 bases at V and 5 bases at J, with 9 bases in the middle. Per germline, CDR1 LNHNV and CDR2 YYDKDF (reference sequence). Here the CDR3 reads CATSSGALDTQYF. The CDR3, as DNA: TGTGCCACCAGCAGTGGGGCTCTAGATACGCAGTATTTT.

CDR3 bases: TGTGCCAGCAGCTTCGGACTAGCGGGGGATCCGACCCAGTACTTC. Amino acid sequence: CASSFGLAGDPTQYF. V is TRBV6-5 and J is TRBJ2-5; 13 bases line up with TRBD2. Germline assignment: CDR1 MNHEY and CDR2 SVGAGI. This CDR3 has 15 amino acids. V was pared by 6 bases and J by 7 bases, with 8 bases of the junction left unmatched.

This chain joins TRBV14 and TRBJ2-3, with D tentatively TRBD2 (6 bases). There are 15 residues in the CDR3. The V gene lost 0 bases and the J gene lost 5 bases, with 12 bases spanning the gap. Germline V gene lookup returns CDR1 SGHDN and CDR2 FVKESK. This CDR3 reads CASSQEGQGGDTQYF. CDR3 nucleotides: TGTGCCAGCAGCCAAGAGGGGCAGGGAGGAGATACGCAGTATTTT.

This chain uses TRBV6-6 with TRBJ1-2; no clear D. CDR3 length: 11 amino acids. CDR1 is MNHNY, CDR2 SVGAGI, per germline (reference sequence). Trimming left V 4 bases short and J 3 bases short, with 3 bases between. CDR3 nucleotide sequence: TGTGCCAGCAGTTCAGACTATGGCTACACCTTC. Translating gives CASSSDYGYTF.

The rearrangement links TRBV30 to TRBJ1-2, with 7 bases aligning to TRBD1. The CDR3 covers 13 residues. The ends lost 4 bases at V and 6 bases at J; junction bases unmatched: 8. Per germline, CDR1 GTSNPN and CDR2 SVGIG (reference sequence). CDR3 DNA: TGTGCCTGGATTAGGACAGGCGGGAATGGCTACACCTTC. It specifies CAWIRTGGNGYTF.

This clone was counted once. The chain joins TRBV19 to TRBJ1-2; D unclear. This CDR3 is built from 12 residues. The V end was cut by 8 bases, the J end by 4 bases, with 11 bases between. Germline lookup yields CDR1 LNHDA and CDR2 SQIVND (reference sequence). The CDR3 bases are TGTGCCAGTCAGCAGGATTTCTATGGCTACACCTTC. Its protein is CASQQDFYGYTF.

V is TRBV28 and J is TRBJ2-4; tentative D call: TRBD1 (6 bases). The ends were cut back, 6 bases at V and 7 bases at J, with 7 bases in the middle. Germline V gene data show CDR1 as MDHEN and CDR2 as SYDVKM. The CDR3 runs 11 residues. The CDR3: CASSRGNIQYF. The CDR3 coding sequence is TGTGCCAGCAGCAGGGGTAACATTCAGTACTTC.

The V gene is TRBV6-6, the J gene TRBJ1-3; D may be TRBD1 (6 bases). Germline V CDR1 and CDR2: MNHNY, SVGAGI (reference sequence). The CDR3 covers 16 residues. V lost 2 bases and J 0 bases, leaving 11 bases between the germline ends. The CDR3 here is CASSYRTGTSGNTIYF. CDR3 sequence (DNA): TGTGCCAGCAGTTACCGTACAGGGACCTCTGGAAACACCATATATTTT.